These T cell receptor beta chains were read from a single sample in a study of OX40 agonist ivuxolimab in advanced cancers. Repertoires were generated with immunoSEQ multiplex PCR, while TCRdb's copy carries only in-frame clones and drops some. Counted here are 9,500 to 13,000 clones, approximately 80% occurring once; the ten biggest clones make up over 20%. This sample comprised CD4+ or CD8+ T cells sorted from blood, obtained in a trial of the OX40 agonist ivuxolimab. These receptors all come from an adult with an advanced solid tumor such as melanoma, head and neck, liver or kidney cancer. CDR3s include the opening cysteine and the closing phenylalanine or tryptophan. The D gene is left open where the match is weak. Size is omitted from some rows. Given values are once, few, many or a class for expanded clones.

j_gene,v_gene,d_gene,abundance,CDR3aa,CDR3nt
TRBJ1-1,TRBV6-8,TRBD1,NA,CASRIDRGVEAFF,TGTGCCAGCAGAATAGACAGGGGAGTTGAAGCTTTCTTT
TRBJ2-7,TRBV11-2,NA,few,CASSLDWRQASYEQYF,TGTGCCAGCAGCTTAGATTGGAGACAGGCATCCTACGAGCAGTACTTC
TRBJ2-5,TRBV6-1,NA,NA,CASSYQETQYF,TGTGCCAGCAGCTACCAAGAGACCCAGTACTTC
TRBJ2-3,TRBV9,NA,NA,CASSVGWYSTDTQYF,TGTGCCAGCAGCGTAGGGTGGTACTCCACAGATACGCAGTATTTT
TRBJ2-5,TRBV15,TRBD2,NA,CATSRDRGSGGLSGTQYF,TGTGCCACCAGCAGAGATAGAGGTAGCGGGGGCCTCTCAGGGACCCAGTACTTC
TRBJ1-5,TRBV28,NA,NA,CASSFHQLGGNQPQHF,TGTGCCAGCAGTTTTCACCAGTTAGGGGGCAATCAGCCCCAGCATTTT
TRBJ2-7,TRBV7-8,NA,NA,CASSITGQSSYEQYF,TGTGCCAGCTCCATAACCGGACAGTCCTCCTACGAGCAGTACTTC
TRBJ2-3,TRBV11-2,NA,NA,CASEITGLTDTQYF,TGTGCCAGCGAGATAACAGGGCTAACAGATACGCAGTATTTT
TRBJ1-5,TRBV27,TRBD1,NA,CASRIDRGPPIPRWDQPQHF,TGTGCCAGCAGGATCGACAGGGGGCCCCCGATTCCTAGGTGGGATCAGCCCCAGCATTTT
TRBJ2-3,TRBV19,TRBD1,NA,CASSTTGVADTQYF,TGTGCCAGTAGTACCACAGGGGTTGCAGATACGCAGTATTTT
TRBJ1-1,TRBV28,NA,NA,CASSLTQRNTEAFF,TGTGCCAGCAGTTTAACCCAGCGGAACACTGAAGCTTTCTTT
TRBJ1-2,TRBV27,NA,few,CASSWGTNYGYTF,TGTGCCAGCAGTTGGGGGACAAACTATGGCTACACCTTC
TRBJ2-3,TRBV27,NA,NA,CASSSFQLDTQYF,TGTGCCAGCAGTTCCTTTCAGTTGGATACGCAGTATTTT
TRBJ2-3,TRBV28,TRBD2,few,CASSLAGGLTDTQYF,TGTGCCAGCTCTCTAGCGGGGGGGCTCACAGATACGCAGTATTTT
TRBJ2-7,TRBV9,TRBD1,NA,CASSTGQESYEQYF,TGTGCCAGCAGCACTGGACAGGAAAGCTACGAGCAGTACTTC
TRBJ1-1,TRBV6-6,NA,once,CASSPGFGDTEAFF,TGTGCCAGCAGTCCAGGGTTCGGCGACACTGAAGCTTTCTTT
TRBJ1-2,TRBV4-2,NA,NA,CASSQQGYYDGYTF,TGTGCCAGCAGCCAACAGGGGTATTATGATGGCTACACCTTC
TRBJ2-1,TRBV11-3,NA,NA,CASSPNRVTSNEQFF,TGTGCCAGCAGCCCTAACAGGGTGACAAGCAATGAGCAGTTCTTC
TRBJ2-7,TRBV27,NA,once,CASSPTPEGYEQYF,TGTGCCAGCAGCCCGACACCCGAGGGCTACGAGCAGTACTTC
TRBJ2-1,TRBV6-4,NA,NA,CASSDYNGNEQFF,TGTGCCAGCAGTGACTATAATGGCAATGAGCAGTTCTTC
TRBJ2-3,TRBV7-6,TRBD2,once,CASSPSGGVTDTQYF,TGTGCCAGCAGCCCTAGCGGGGGGGTAACAGATACGCAGTATTTT
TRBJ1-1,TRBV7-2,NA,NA,CASSFSPELYTEAFF,TGTGCCAGCAGCTTCTCTCCCGAATTATACACTGAAGCTTTCTTT
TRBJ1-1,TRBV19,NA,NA,CASSPTQLNTEAFF,TGTGCCAGTAGTCCGACACAGCTGAACACTGAAGCTTTCTTT
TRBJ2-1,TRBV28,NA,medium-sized,CASSSPPREQFF,TGTGCCAGCAGTTCCCCCCCCCGTGAGCAGTTCTTC
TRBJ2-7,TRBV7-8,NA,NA,CASLPPPGGSYEQYF,TGTGCCAGCCTCCCTCCCCCCGGGGGCTCCTACGAGCAGTACTTC
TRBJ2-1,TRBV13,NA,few,CASSRGLEGVEQFF,TGTGCCAGCAGCAGGGGACTGGAGGGTGTTGAGCAGTTCTTC
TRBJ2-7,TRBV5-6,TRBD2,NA,CASSLKTSGYEQYF,TGTGCCAGCAGCTTAAAGACTAGCGGCTACGAGCAGTACTTC
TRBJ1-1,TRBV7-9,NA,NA,CASSAGTAEAFF,TGTGCCAGCAGCGCCGGAACGGCTGAAGCTTTCTTT
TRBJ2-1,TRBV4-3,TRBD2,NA,CASSRSGGVDNEQFF,TGCGCCAGCAGCCGTAGCGGGGGGGTGGACAATGAGCAGTTCTTC
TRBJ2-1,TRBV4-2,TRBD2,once,CASSQEAGGYNEQFF,TGTGCCAGCAGCCAAGAAGCGGGGGGGTACAATGAGCAGTTCTTC
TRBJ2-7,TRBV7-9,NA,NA,CASRGPLSYEQYF,TGTGCCAGCAGGGGACCGCTATCCTACGAGCAGTACTTC
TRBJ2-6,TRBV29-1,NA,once,CSVEGSGANVLTF,TGCAGCGTTGAGGGGTCTGGGGCCAACGTCCTGACTTTC
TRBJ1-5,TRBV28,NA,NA,CASREEDGSNQPQHF,TGTGCCAGCAGGGAAGAGGACGGCAGCAATCAGCCCCAGCATTTT
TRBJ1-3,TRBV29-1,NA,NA,CSVGDRGNTIYF,TGCAGCGTTGGTGACAGGGGAAACACCATATATTTT
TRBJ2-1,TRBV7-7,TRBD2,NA,CASSYGLAEGNEQFF,TGTGCTAGCAGCTACGGACTAGCGGAGGGAAATGAGCAGTTCTTC
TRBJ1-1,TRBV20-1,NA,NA,CSASDRIAFF,TGCAGTGCCTCAGACAGGATAGCTTTCTTT
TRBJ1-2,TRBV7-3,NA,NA,CASSLNVGRTDGYTF,TGTGCCAGCAGCTTAAACGTCGGGAGGACGGACGGCTACACCTTC
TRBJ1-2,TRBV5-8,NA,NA,CASSLWAWGYGYTF,TGTGCCAGCAGCTTGTGGGCTTGGGGCTATGGCTACACCTTC
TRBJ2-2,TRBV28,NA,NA,CASSSVRQDKDTGELFF,TGTGCCAGCAGTTCAGTTCGGCAAGACAAGGACACCGGGGAGCTGTTTTTT
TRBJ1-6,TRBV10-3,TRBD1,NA,CAISQGARGGRSYNSPLHF,TGTGCCATCAGCCAGGGGGCGCGAGGAGGTCGGTCCTATAATTCACCCCTCCACTTT
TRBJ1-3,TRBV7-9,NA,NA,CASSSTRTRESSGNTIYF,TGTGCCAGCAGCTCGACAAGGACACGCGAGAGCTCTGGAAACACCATATATTTT
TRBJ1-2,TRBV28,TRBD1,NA,CASSLLRTGGGYTF,TGTGCCAGCAGTTTACTCCGGACAGGGGGTGGCTACACCTTC
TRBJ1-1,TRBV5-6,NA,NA,CASSLSPDRNTEAFF,TGTGCCAGCAGCTTGTCCCCGGACAGGAACACTGAAGCTTTCTTT
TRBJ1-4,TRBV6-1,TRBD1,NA,CASSEVWDSRRSNEKLFF,TGTGCCAGCAGTGAAGTGTGGGACAGCCGAAGATCTAATGAAAAACTGTTTTTT
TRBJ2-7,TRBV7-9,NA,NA,CASSPGDGKPYEQYF,TGTGCCAGCAGCCCTGGTGACGGGAAACCCTACGAGCAGTACTTC
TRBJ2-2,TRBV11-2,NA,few,CASSLRSGSPNTGELFF,TGTGCCAGCAGCTTAAGGTCCGGCAGTCCGAACACCGGGGAGCTGTTTTTT
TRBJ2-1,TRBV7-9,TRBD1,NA,CASSSRTGYNEQFF,TGTGCCAGCAGCAGCAGGACAGGCTACAATGAGCAGTTCTTC
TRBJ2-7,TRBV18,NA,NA,CASSPPAGAAYEQYF,TGTGCCAGCTCACCTCCGGCAGGGGCAGCCTACGAGCAGTACTTC
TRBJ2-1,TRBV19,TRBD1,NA,CASSVGQGAPTYNEQFF,TGTGCCAGTAGTGTCGGCCAGGGGGCTCCCACCTACAATGAGCAGTTCTTC
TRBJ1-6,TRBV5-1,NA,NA,CASRDRTADGGSPLHF,TGCGCCAGCAGAGATAGGACCGCCGACGGTGGTTCACCCCTCCACTTT
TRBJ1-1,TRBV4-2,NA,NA,CASSQGPTEAFF,TGTGCCAGCAGCCAAGGCCCGACTGAAGCTTTCTTT
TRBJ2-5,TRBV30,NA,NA,CAWSRQGNLQETQYF,TGTGCCTGGAGTCGCCAGGGGAACCTCCAAGAGACCCAGTACTTC